The clone carrying this T cell receptor beta chain appeared a single time. The antigen is not known. Run at survey level, the immunoSEQ assay was version v3.0. The table came from immunoSEQ multiplex PCR; TCRdb's copy has only in-frame clones and leaves some out. The table records some 6,000 clones, over 70% of them present only once. The data derive from a study of long-term antiretroviral therapy in people with HIV. The CDR3 runs 16 residues. V was cut by 4 bases and J by 2 bases, with 15 bases left in between. Germline V lookup: CDR1 LGHNT, CDR2 FRNRAP. General observations from the study: Clonotypes expanded prior to ART showed repertoire dominance at all sampled time points. No data on ART adherence, viral resistance or therapy changes. In samples taken after ART, diversity increased but remained below transplant donor control levels. In HIV, the repertoires covered a tighter span of CDR3 lengths than in controls.

This specimen was unsorted PBMCs, taken 0.5 years before starting antiretroviral therapy. This sequence joins TRBV12-5 and TRBJ1-3; D not resolved. This TCR came from a man between 35 and 55 years old with HIV. CDR3 loop: CASGSNRPNAGNTIYF. The DNA for the CDR3 is TGTGCTAGTGGTTCCAACAGACCCAATGCTGGAAACACCATATATTTT.